One and the same sample provided the 6 T cell receptor beta chains below, sequenced in a study of cytomegalovirus exposure and HLA in healthy donors. Both 60 Vbeta primers and 13 Jbeta primers went into the PCR. TCRdb's copy holds only in-frame clones and misses some; the assay was immunoSEQ multiplex PCR. The data hold approximately 140,000 clones, with roughly 80% observed a single time. The sequenced sample consisted of PBMCs. The receptors shown here come from a boy aged 10-17 years in good health and CMV-seronegative.

The chain employs TRBV4-2 and TRBJ2-5; 9 bases agree with TRBD2. The CDR3 contains 18 residues. CDR1 and CDR2 (germline): LGHNA, YNFKEQ. The junction had 13 bases not matched to a gene; V was cut back by 0 bases and J by 5 bases. CDR3 coding DNA: TGTGCCAGCAGCCAAGAGCCCCCGGCTAGCGGGATTGCGGAGACCCAGTACTTC. This encodes CASSQEPPASGIAETQYF.

This clone was seen a few times. CDR3 sequence (DNA): TGTGCCAGCCGTAGGACTAGCGGGGACACAGATACGCAGTATTTT. Protein product: CASRRTSGDTDTQYF. The V gene is TRBV6-4, the J gene TRBJ2-3; 12 bases map to TRBD2. With V trimmed by 8 bases and J by 2 bases, 5 bases remained unmatched. Germline V gives CDR1 MRHNA, CDR2 SNTAGT. This CDR3 is built from 15 residues.

This clone was seen just once. The chain combines TRBV7-8 with TRBJ1-2; a weak D match, TRBD1 (6 bases). Trimming removed 5 bases at V and 4 bases at J, with 14 bases between. Germline V gives CDR1 SGHVS, CDR2 FQNEAQ. The CDR3 totals 14 residues. Written as DNA, the CDR3 is TGTGCCAGCAGCGAGACAGGTTCTTCCTATGGCTACACCTTC. It yields the protein CASSETGSSYGYTF.

V is TRBV5-1 and J is TRBJ2-1, with 12 bases matching TRBD2. V shed 2 bases, J shed 15 bases, and the junction held 9 bases outside the gene matches. The CDR3 has 14 residues. Germline CDR1 reads SGHRS; CDR2 reads YFSETQ. The CDR3 sequence is CASSFGLAGGLPFF. CDR3 DNA sequence: TGCGCCAGCAGCTTTGGTCTAGCGGGAGGGCTACCGTTCTTC.

The rearrangement uses TRBV7-9 and TRBJ2-7, with D possibly TRBD2 on 6 matching bases. This CDR3 is 13 amino acids long. The V end lost 5 bases, the J end lost 3 bases, and 11 bases lay between the germline ends. CDR1 and CDR2 from the germline V gene are SEHNR and FQNEAQ (reference sequence). CDR3: CASSLGTGYEQYF. The CDR3, as DNA: TGTGCCAGCAGCCTCGGGACTGGCTACGAGCAGTACTTC.

The chain carries TRBV11-3 and TRBJ2-1; 8 nucleotides line up with TRBD2. With 5 bases clipped from V and 3 bases from J, the junction kept 6 bases outside the gene matches. This CDR3 is built from 15 residues. Germline V CDR1 and CDR2: SGHNT, YENEEA. Written as DNA, the CDR3 is TGTGCCAGCAGCCAAGCGGGAGCCCACTACAATGAGCAGTTCTTC. It translates to CASSQAGAHYNEQFF.